This T cell receptor beta chain was recorded in a study of control samples from healthy donors and cancer patients (TCRdb year 2020). This clone was detected only once. What this receptor recognizes is not known. No much larger clone is present one base from it, and per-base qualities are unavailable. Library creation used the immunoSEQ multiplex PCR assay. TCRdb limited this immuneACCESS table to in-frame rearrangements with V and J called. A share of clones is missing; checked studies link under half to unresolved V genes, and the rest is unexplained. A total of about 68,000 clones appear in this sample, 75% to 85% of them only once. More than 15% of the sample is in the top ten clones. V is reduced by 5 bases and J by 0 bases, leaving a spacing of 7 bases between them. Including the terminal cysteine and phenylalanine, the CDR3 comprises 14 residues. Only the CDR3 part of the read is kept: 42 bases, read in frame from the first base. Looking up the germline V gene yields CDR1 MDHEN and CDR2 SYDVKM.

Recombination linked TRBV28 to TRBJ2-2; no D gene can be assigned with confidence. The specimen sequenced was blood. The clonotype was recovered from a man aged 60 to 69 in good health. The DNA sequence is TGTGCCAGCAGTCTTAGTCCGAACACCGGGGAGCTGTTTTTT. Its amino acids are CASSLSPNTGELFF.